Given below is one T cell receptor beta chain in context. The V and J ends lost 8 bases and 2 bases respectively, with 13 bases between them. Per germline, CDR1 GTSNPN and CDR2 SVGIG (reference sequence). The CDR3 loop spans 13 amino acids. The data derive from a study of blood T cell repertoires in COVID-19. Sequencing used immunoSEQ multiplex PCR; TCRdb keeps in-frame clones, though not all of them. The table has 250,000 to 300,000 clones, around 83% seen once. The gene calls are TRBV30 and TRBJ2-1; the D gene is possibly TRBD2 (8 bases). The sample was peripheral blood. This receptor was identified in a man aged 18 to 29 with active or convalescent COVID-19. This CDR3 reads CAHSGTAYNEQFF. The CDR3 nucleotides are TGTGCCCATAGCGGGACAGCCTACAATGAGCAGTTCTTC.